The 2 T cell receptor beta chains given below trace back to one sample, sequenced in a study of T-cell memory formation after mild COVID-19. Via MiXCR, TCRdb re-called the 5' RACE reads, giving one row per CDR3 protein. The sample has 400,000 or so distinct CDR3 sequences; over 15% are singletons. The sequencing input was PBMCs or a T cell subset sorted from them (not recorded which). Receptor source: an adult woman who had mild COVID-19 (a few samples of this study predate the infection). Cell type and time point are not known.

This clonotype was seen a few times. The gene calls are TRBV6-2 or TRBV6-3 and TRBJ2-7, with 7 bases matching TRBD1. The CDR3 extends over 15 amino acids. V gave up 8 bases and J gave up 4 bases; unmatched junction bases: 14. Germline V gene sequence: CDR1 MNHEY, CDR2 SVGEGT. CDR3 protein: CASARTGDIDYEQYF. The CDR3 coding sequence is TGTGCCAGCGCGCGGACAGGCGATATAGATTACGAGCAGTACTTC.

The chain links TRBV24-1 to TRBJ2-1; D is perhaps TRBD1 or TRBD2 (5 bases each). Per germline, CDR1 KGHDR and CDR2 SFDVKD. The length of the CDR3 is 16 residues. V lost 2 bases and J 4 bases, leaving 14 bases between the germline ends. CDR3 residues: CATSDSRDPGYNEQFF. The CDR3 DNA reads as TGTGCCACCAGTGATTCTCGGGACCCGGGGTACAATGAGCAGTTCTTC.